This TCR beta chain stems from a study of lymphopenia after photon versus proton radiotherapy. Study conclusions and caveats: After the lymphocyte nadir, photon-treated repertoires showed oligoclonal expansion, especially of CD8+ Temra cells.

The CDR3 consists of 14 residues. Germline CDR1 and CDR2: ENHRY and SYGVKD. Trimming removed 5 bases at V and 4 bases at J, with 15 bases between. TCRdb's copy holds only in-frame clones and misses some; the assay was immunoSEQ multiplex PCR. The sample yields some 70,000 clones, about 90% seen once. Points on this clone: What it binds is not known.

This receptor was taken from an elderly man with esophageal cancer. The material sequenced was peripheral blood, taken from a patient treated with proton-based radiotherapy. The V call is TRBV10-3, the J call TRBJ2-7; possible D gene TRBD2, 6 bases. CDR3 residues: CAISSGSSFYEQYF. The CDR3 DNA reads TGTGCCATCAGTTCCGGGAGTTCCTTTTACGAGCAGTACTTC.